A selection of T cell receptor beta chains follows, all from one sample in a study of shared clonotypes between healthy human individuals. The repertoire was sequenced with immunoSEQ multiplex PCR; TCRdb's copy has only in-frame clones and lacks some. This table holds about 580,000 clones, 95% to 98% found once. The sequencing sample was made of naive CD8+ T cells sorted from blood. The source is a man aged 25 to 40 in good health. The conserved cysteine and the conserved F or W are not part of the CDR3 here.

v_gene | CDR3aa
TRBV27 | ASSLRDGTGTEAF
TRBV5-1 | ASSLGTGATNEKLF
TRBV29-1 | SVRSYGYT
TRBV7-9 | ASSFDSYEQY
TRBV7-6 | ASSLKRPYEQY
TRBV5-1 | ASSLEGGLYEQY
TRBV7-8 | ASSKSPFSYEQY
TRBV7-8 | ASRGLSTNEKLF
TRBV7-8 | ASSFSRTGYEQY
TRBV5-1 | ASSLVGSGNTIY
TRBV2 | ASSEAQGRQPQH
TRBV7-9 | ASSLIPGQGFNEQY
TRBV28 | ASRQFEAF
TRBV5-1 | ASSLDRGPSYEQY
TRBV2 | AGWDLVSGEQY
TRBV28 | ASNTQVGRWGYQPQH
TRBV4-1 | ASSQGRGPEPQH
TRBV6-5 | ASSYSREYPSSEQY
TRBV6-5 | ASSYVTGELF
TRBV19 | ASSSDPTGVYT
TRBV13 | ASSDRGHEQY
TRBV6-1 | ASSEEGLEQY
TRBV29-1 | SVDRGGTGELF
TRBV14 | ASSHRPAGPGNTGELF
TRBV7-7 | ASSWRDSWEQF
TRBV19 | ASSTLQLPEAF
TRBV29-1 | SVEPLAYEQF
TRBV29-1 | SVEGPDYEQY
TRBV7-9 | ASSLAPSSASDEQY
TRBV7-9 | ASSDRDTIY
TRBV7-8 | ASSLSGGGQPQH
TRBV10-1 | ASSEGTGFGEQY
TRBV7-2 | ASSLLGSGGTDTQY
TRBV4-3 | ASSHRVVMNTGELF
TRBV29-1 | SVGGEAYEQY
TRBV27 | ASRGLGLAENRYQETQY
TRBV28 | ATSLGSSYNEQF
TRBV10-1 | ASSDPGTSSYNEQF
TRBV7-8 | ASSLGPVQPQH
TRBV15 | ATSKYPDTGSSYEQY
TRBV5-1 | ASSWPKDSPDTGELF
TRBV20-1 | SASSDEQF
TRBV19 | ASSMGVLENEQF
TRBV7-8 | ASSLVVSGRVSNNEQF
TRBV19 | ASSTGQGQEQF
TRBV19 | ASSILWQGATNEKLF
TRBV6-6 | ASSPPDYNEQF
TRBV7-8 | ASSHLVSGHRSTDTQY
TRBV29-1 | SVESRGREAF
TRBV9 | ASSVEGAEFYNEQF
TRBV12-2 | ASRLVLVVRYEQY
TRBV6-5 | ASSSTSGLDAEQY
TRBV7-2 | ASSLWSGVSGELF
TRBV6-6 | ASRIADEQY
TRBV18 | ASLPGLDTIY
TRBV4-1 | ASSQDDIGDIGSPLH
TRBV7-9 | ASALRGNYGYT
TRBV6-1 | ASSEGATGVYEQY
TRBV10-3 | AISGSEPQSNYGYT